The 21 T cell receptor beta chains below all came from one sample that was sequenced in a study of cytomegalovirus exposure and HLA in healthy donors. 60 Vbeta and 13 Jbeta primers were used in PCR. Profiled with immunoSEQ multiplex PCR; TCRdb holds only in-frame clones, not every one. This table has some 160,000 clones, about 85% appearing once. Sample: PBMCs. The receptors were gathered from a man in his forties or fifties in good health and CMV-seropositive.

The V and J genes are TRBV6-1 and TRBJ1-2; D not certain. The CDR3 consists of 12 residues. V was shortened by 3 bases and J by 7 bases, with 9 bases between the two germline ends. Germline V CDR1 and CDR2: MNHNS, SASEGT. For the CDR3, the DNA is TGTGCCAGCAGTGACGGCCGGGTTGGCTACACCTTC. This sequence encodes CASSDGRVGYTF.

This clone came up once. This rearrangement joins TRBV27 to TRBJ1-3; 10 positions match TRBD1. The length of the CDR3 is 16 residues. Trimming removed 0 bases from V and 4 bases from J; junction bases left unmatched: 3. Germline V gene data show CDR1 as MNHEY and CDR2 as SMNVEV (reference sequence). The CDR3 loop reads CASSLSGTGVGNTIYF. As DNA, the CDR3 is TGTGCCAGCAGTTTATCCGGGACAGGGGTAGGAAACACCATATATTTT.

The gene calls are TRBV5-5 and TRBJ2-3, with D possibly matching TRBD1 (6 bases). CDR1 and CDR2 (germline): SGHKS, YYEKEE (reference sequence). The CDR3 totals 15 residues. Trimming removed 4 bases at V and 0 bases at J, with 12 bases between. In DNA, the CDR3 is TGTGCCAGCAGCCGGTGGACAGTTAGCACAGATACGCAGTATTTT. As protein: CASSRWTVSTDTQYF.

The chain recombines TRBV2 with TRBJ2-3; 8 positions match TRBD2. Germline V lookup: CDR1 SNHLY, CDR2 FYNNEI. V lost 4 bases to trimming and J lost 3 bases; unmatched junction nucleotides: 6. The CDR3 has 15 residues. CDR3 in DNA: TGTGCCAGCAGTGTTGGGGCGGGAGGAACAGATACGCAGTATTTT. The encoded protein is CASSVGAGGTDTQYF.

The chain links TRBV9 to TRBJ2-1, with TRBD2 matching 13 bases. The CDR3 sequence is 16 residues long. Looked up from germline, CDR1 is SGDLS and CDR2 is YYNGEE. The V segment lost 3 bases and the J segment 1 base; nucleotides outside the gene matches: 1. The CDR3 sequence is CASSGLAGGSYNEQFF. The CDR3 bases are TGTGCCAGCAGCGGACTAGCGGGAGGTTCCTACAATGAGCAGTTCTTC. Using reference TRBV9 and TRBJ2-1 for the parts outside the CDR3, the full variable domain is DSGVTQTPKHLITATGQRVTLRCSPRSGDLSVYWYQQSLDQGLQFLIQYYNGEERAKGNILERFSAQQFPDLHSELNLSSLELGDSALYFCASSGLAGGSYNEQFFGPGTRLTVL.

The chain uses TRBV6-6 and TRBJ1-4; D not resolved. The CDR3 extends over 16 amino acids. The germline V and J ends were trimmed by 2 bases and 4 bases, with 14 bases remaining between them. The germline V gene encodes CDR1 MNHNY and CDR2 SVGAGI (reference sequence). The CDR3 reads CASSYHDGGRNEKLFF. CDR3 in DNA: TGTGCCAGCAGTTACCACGACGGCGGCCGTAATGAAAAACTGTTTTTT.

V usage is TRBV5-1 and J usage is TRBJ2-3, with a tentative D call TRBD2 (6 bases). The CDR3 covers 15 residues. Germline values: CDR1 SGHRS, CDR2 YFSETQ. Trimming shortened V by 1 base and J by 3 bases, and 12 bases separated the two germline ends. The CDR3 bases are TGCGCCAGCAGCTTGTATCCGGGGGATACAGATACGCAGTATTTT. Its translation is CASSLYPGDTDTQYF.

A few counts support this clone. V and J are TRBV7-8 and TRBJ2-7; the D gene is possibly TRBD1 (6 bases). The CDR3 has 13 amino acids. Trimming left V 6 bases short and J 2 bases short, with 11 bases between. The V gene's germline CDR1 is SGHVS and CDR2 FQNEAQ. The CDR3 protein is CASRGDTPYEQYF. The CDR3 DNA follows: TGTGCCAGCAGGGGGGACACCCCCTACGAGCAGTACTTC.

In its sample, this clone was seen once. The V call is TRBV5-5, the J call TRBJ2-3, with 7 bases lining up with TRBD1. V lost 4 bases to trimming and J lost 3 bases; unmatched junction nucleotides: 11. CDR1 and CDR2 from the germline V gene are SGHKS and YYEKEE (reference sequence). The CDR3 has 16 amino acids. CDR3 loop: CASSQIRDRGTDTQYF. In DNA, the CDR3 is TGTGCCAGCAGCCAAATCCGGGACAGAGGAACAGATACGCAGTATTTT.

This chain links TRBV18 with TRBJ2-3, with 7 positions matching TRBD2. The CDR3 is 21 residues long. Germline CDR1 reads KGHSH; CDR2 reads LQKENI. With 2 bases clipped from V and 2 bases from J, the junction kept 22 bases outside the gene matches. The CDR3 nucleotides are TGTGCCAGCTCACCATTTGGGGAGCGGTGGGAGGTAGCGGGCCCCACAGATACGCAGTATTTT. It encodes CASSPFGERWEVAGPTDTQYF.

The chain couples TRBV4-1 to TRBJ2-7; D remains unclear. CDR3 size: 15 residues. Germline CDR1 and CDR2: MGHRA and YSYEKL. V gave up 1 base and J gave up 0 bases, with 10 bases separating them. The CDR3 coding sequence is TGCGCCAGCAGCCAAGCTTTTGTCGGCTCCTACGAGCAGTACTTC. It encodes CASSQAFVGSYEQYF.

The chain links TRBV19 to TRBJ1-5; D uncertain. CDR3 length: 15 residues. V lost 5 bases, J lost 0 bases, and 11 bases lay in between. Germline assignment: CDR1 LNHDA and CDR2 SQIVND (reference sequence). CDR3 nucleotides: TGTGCCAGTAGTGCCGGTCAGGCTAGCAATCAGCCCCAGCATTTT. This gives the protein CASSAGQASNQPQHF. Complete variable domain (other parts from reference TRBV19 and TRBJ1-5): DGGITQSPKYLFRKEGQNVTLSCEQNLNHDAMYWYRQDPGQGLRLIYYSQIVNDFQKGDIAEGYSVSREKKESFPLTVTSAQKNPTAFYLCASSAGQASNQPQHFGDGTRLSIL.

The V gene is TRBV7-6, the J gene TRBJ1-2; 9 bases are a match to TRBD1. This CDR3 spans 13 amino acids. The trim removed 6 bases at V and 7 bases at J, leaving 6 bases unmatched. The V gene's germline CDR1 is SGHVS and CDR2 FNYEAQ. CDR3: CASSHRGRVGYTF. CDR3 bases: TGTGCCAGCAGTCACAGGGGGCGCGTTGGCTACACCTTC.

The CDR3 protein is CASSSQRETYNEQFF. DNA for the CDR3: TGTGCCAGCTCAAGCCAGCGGGAGACTTACAATGAGCAGTTCTTC. The genes are TRBV18 and TRBJ2-1; the match to TRBD2 covers 8 bases. Germline V CDR1 and CDR2: KGHSH, LQKENI. The trim removed 5 bases at V and 4 bases at J, leaving 7 bases unmatched. This CDR3 has 15 amino acids.

This clone was found once. This chain joins TRBV5-8 and TRBJ1-1; 8 nucleotides match TRBD1. The junction had 6 bases not matched to a gene; V was cut back by 5 bases and J by 0 bases. CDR1 is SGHTS, CDR2 YDEGEE, per germline. The CDR3 is 15 residues long. The CDR3 loop is CASRAWGQVNTEAFF. CDR3 in DNA: TGTGCCAGCAGAGCTTGGGGACAGGTGAACACTGAAGCTTTCTTT.

The chain combines TRBV19 with TRBJ2-7; 7 bases are shared with TRBD2. The ends lost 3 bases at V and 2 bases at J; junction bases unmatched: 4. CDR3 length: 14 amino acids. Germline CDR1 and CDR2: LNHDA and SQIVND (reference sequence). The CDR3: CASSIGGKPYEQYF. CDR3 DNA: TGTGCCAGTAGTATCGGGGGGAAGCCCTACGAGCAGTACTTC.

The chain is built from TRBV9 and TRBJ1-6, with TRBD1 identical over 7 bases. CDR1 and CDR2 from the germline V gene are SGDLS and YYNGEE. With 3 bases clipped from V and 7 bases from J, the junction kept 1 base outside the gene matches. The CDR3 sequence is 13 residues long. Here the CDR3 reads CASSETGNSPLHF. CDR3 DNA: TGTGCCAGCAGCGAGACAGGGAATTCACCCCTCCACTTT.

This chain uses TRBV21-1 with TRBJ1-4; the table calls TRBD1, which could not be checked here. TRBV21-1 is assigned pseudogene status. This CDR3 comprises 15 residues. The CDR3 loop reads CASSALDRVNEKLFF. Here the CDR3 DNA reads TGTGCCAGCAGCGCCCTGGACAGGGTAAATGAAAAACTGTTTTTT.

The gene calls are TRBV7-6 and TRBJ2-1, with 8 nucleotides matching TRBD2. V dropped 0 bases and J dropped 6; count of bases not matched to a gene: 7. Germline CDR1 is SGHVS and CDR2 is FNYEAQ. This CDR3 has 16 residues. The CDR3: CASSLAGASGSNEQFF. CDR3 nucleotide sequence: TGTGCCAGCAGCTTAGCGGGGGCTAGCGGGTCCAATGAGCAGTTCTTC.

This clone has just a few counts. The chain couples TRBV18 to TRBJ1-4, with D uncertain. CDR1 and CDR2 (germline): KGHSH, LQKENI. The CDR3 runs 14 residues. V lost 4 bases and J 6 bases, leaving 12 bases between the germline ends. CDR3: CASSQSVEDEKLFF. In DNA, the CDR3 is TGTGCCAGCTCACAAAGCGTAGAGGATGAAAAACTGTTTTTT.

The V call is TRBV10-2, the J call TRBJ1-5; D perhaps matches TRBD1 (6 bases). V lost 3 bases to trimming and J lost 10 bases, with 16 bases between them. Germline CDR1 and CDR2: WSHSY and SAAADI. The CDR3 spans 14 residues. CDR3 DNA: TGCGCCAGCAGTGAATGGGGGGGCAAAGGTCCCCAGCATTTT. Translated, it gives CASSEWGGKGPQHF.